This TCR beta chain derives from a study of CD8+CD57+ T cells in acquired aplastic anemia (dated by TCRdb to 2016 to 2019). Broadly, across the study: On average, sorted CD4+ and CD8+ cells yielded around 3.5 ug of extracted DNA, with a range of about 0.17 to 27.4 ug. A CD8+CD57+ expansion meant a frequency higher than the mean frequency seen in healthy subjects.

V is cut back by 3 bases and J by 2 bases, with 5 bases in the junction unmatched. The CDR3 spans 16 residues, from the cysteine through the phenylalanine. The only DNA kept is the CDR3, 48 bases in frame from the first base. For CDR1 and CDR2, the germline V gene lists KGHDR and SFDVKD. A remark on this clonotype: It lacks a known antigen. Base qualities are not at hand, and no much larger clone is one base apart.

Patients chosen for sequencing had shown expansion of CD8+CD57+ cells by flow cytometry. All patients had severe acquired aplastic anemia diagnosed by International Study of Aplastic Anemia and Agranulocytosis and Camitta criteria. Patients had received no therapy at the time of blood sampling. In the study, sorted CD4+ and CD8+ blood T cells from patients with severe aplastic anemia and from healthy subjects underwent deep sequencing of TCR repertoires. Patients were enrolled in the USA under clinicaltrials.gov protocols 00001620, 01623167, 00001397, 00071045, 00081523 and 00961064. Ficoll-Paque density gradient centrifugation was used to isolate peripheral blood mononuclear cells. Before DNA extraction, CD4+ and CD8+ T cells were sorted by FACS or by magnetic beads. On the study overall, not on this receptor specifically: Some 27 CD8+ CDR3 sequences were found in both patients and controls but appeared to be highly expressed in patients and within the immunodominant clones of the patients. Between patients and healthy controls, no significant difference in CD8+ Simpson's diversity was found (P=0.060).

TCR beta VDJ combination and CDR3 sequence profiling used genomic DNA as the template. An Illumina HiSeq 2000 was used for TCR repertoire sequencing. Per the original workflow: TRBV/TRBJ rearrangement plots, CDR3 size and DJ length profiles, and Simpson's diversity index were used to evaluate the repertoires. The most abundant DNA sequence in the deep sequencing data was defined as the immunodominant clone. CDR3 amino acid sequences were screened for sharing across subjects and compared with published repertoires and the VDJdb database. TCRdb reprocessed the public reads (quality trimming at Q25 with fastp, clone calling with MiXCR) and kept in-frame beta chains. Rows are unified per CDR3 protein, each entry keeping the most common DNA and genes. TCRdb's processing, not the authors', yielded these V and J calls. Across this sample there are some 200,000 distinct CDR3 sequences, with approximately 65% seen only once. The ten largest clones capture around 58% of the sample.

The receptor comes from a human donor with aplastic anemia. The sample taken for sequencing was sorted CD4+, CD8+, or CD8+CD57+ T cells (not recorded which) from PBMCs. The chain joins TRBV24-1 to TRBJ2-5, with 10 bases matching TRBD1. CDR3 sequence: CATSDSRDRGQETQYF. The DNA sequence reads TGTGCCACCAGTGATAGCCGGGACAGGGGTCAAGAGACCCAGTACTTC.